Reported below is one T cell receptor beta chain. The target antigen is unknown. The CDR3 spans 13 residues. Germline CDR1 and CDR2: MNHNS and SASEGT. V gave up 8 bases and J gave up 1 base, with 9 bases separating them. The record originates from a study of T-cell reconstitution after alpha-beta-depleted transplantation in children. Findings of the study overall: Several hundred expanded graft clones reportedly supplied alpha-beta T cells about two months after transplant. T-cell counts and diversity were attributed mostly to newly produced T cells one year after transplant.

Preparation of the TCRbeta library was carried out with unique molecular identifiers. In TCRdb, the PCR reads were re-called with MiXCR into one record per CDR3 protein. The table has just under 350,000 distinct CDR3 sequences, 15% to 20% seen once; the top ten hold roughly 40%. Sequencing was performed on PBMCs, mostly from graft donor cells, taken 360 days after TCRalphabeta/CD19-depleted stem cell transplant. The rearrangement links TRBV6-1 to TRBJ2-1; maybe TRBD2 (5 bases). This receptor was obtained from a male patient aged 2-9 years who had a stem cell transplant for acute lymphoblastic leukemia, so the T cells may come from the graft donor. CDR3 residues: CASQRVSYNEQFF. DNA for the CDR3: TGTGCCAGCCAGAGGGTGTCCTACAATGAGCAGTTCTTC.